Each of the 17 T cell receptor beta chains below was sequenced from the same sample in a study of control samples from healthy donors and cancer patients. Clones were sequenced by immunoSEQ multiplex PCR, and TCRdb holds only the in-frame ones, with some missing. The sample has about 170,000 clones, around 92% seen once. The sample consisted of blood. The source of these receptors is a woman aged 30 to 39 in good health.

This sequence joins TRBV12-5 and TRBJ1-5; TRBD1 matches 7 bases. This CDR3 spans 18 amino acids. V lost 2 bases and J lost 2; bases outside the gene matches: 12. Germline lookup yields CDR1 LGHNT and CDR2 FRNRAP. CDR3 amino acids: CASGLTLKTGSRNQPQHF. The CDR3 DNA reads TGTGCTAGTGGTTTGACCCTAAAGACAGGGTCACGCAATCAGCCCCAGCATTTT.

The chain uses TRBV3-1 (or the pseudogene TRBV3-2) and TRBJ2-7; TRBD2 matches 12 bases. The V gene's germline CDR1 is LGHDT and CDR2 YNNKEL (reference sequence). The V gene end was trimmed by 1 base and the J gene end by 5 bases; junction bases not matched to a gene: 3. The CDR3 is made up of 15 amino acids. The chain's CDR3 is CASSQVGLAGNEQYF. CDR3 bases: TGTGCCAGCAGCCAAGTCGGACTAGCGGGAAACGAGCAGTACTTC.

A single count supports this clone. The J gene is TRBJ1-2, the V gene TRBV6-4; perhaps TRBD1 as D (6 bases). V lost 5 bases, J lost 8 bases, and 9 bases lay in between. This CDR3 is 11 amino acids long. Germline loops: CDR1 MRHNA, CDR2 SNTAGT. CDR3 sequence (DNA): TGTGCCAGCAGTACAGGGTTCGGCTACACCTTC. Amino acid sequence: CASSTGFGYTF.

The rearrangement links TRBV5-6 to TRBJ2-6; 8 bases line up with TRBD1. The CDR3 runs to 15 residues. Germline V gene sequence: CDR1 SGHDT, CDR2 YYEEEE. V lost 4 bases to trimming and J lost 3 bases; unmatched junction nucleotides: 3. The CDR3 sequence: CASSVRGLGANVLTF. CDR3 bases: TGTGCCAGCAGCGTCAGGGGGCTTGGGGCCAACGTCCTGACTTTC.

This clone was detected a few times. J is TRBJ2-7 and V is TRBV7-9; TRBD1 matches 8 bases. CDR3 length: 15 amino acids. The V and J ends lost 4 bases and 0 bases, in that order; junction bases with no gene match: 5. The V gene's germline CDR1 is SEHNR and CDR2 FQNEAQ (reference sequence). The CDR3 spells CASSYRQGSSYEQYF. Here the CDR3 DNA reads TGTGCCAGCAGCTATCGACAGGGGAGCTCCTACGAGCAGTACTTC.

This chain joins TRBV2 and TRBJ1-6; D may be TRBD1 (5 bases). CDR1 and CDR2 from the germline V gene are SNHLY and FYNNEI. V lost 7 bases, J lost 10 bases, and 11 bases lay in between. There are 12 residues in the CDR3. The CDR3 reads CASTGIGSPLHF. CDR3 nucleotides: TGTGCCAGCACAGGGATAGGGTCACCCCTCCACTTT.

This chain connects TRBV6-5 to TRBJ1-5; TRBD1 might be the D (6 bases). V was cut by 2 bases and J by 8 bases, with 10 bases left in between. Per germline, CDR1 MNHEY and CDR2 SVGAGI. This CDR3 region has 13 residues. As DNA, the CDR3 is TGTGCCAGCAGTTACAACAGGGTGGAGCCCCAGCATTTT. This sequence encodes CASSYNRVEPQHF.

The chain links TRBV3-1 (or the pseudogene TRBV3-2) to TRBJ2-7; D perhaps matches TRBD2 (5 bases). This CDR3 is built from 13 residues. Trimming took 1 base from V and 3 from J, leaving 7 bases between them. CDR1 and CDR2 from the germline V gene are LGHDT and YNNKEL (reference sequence). CDR3 in DNA: TGTGCCAGCAGCCAAGCGGGAAGCTACGAGCAGTACTTC. It yields the protein CASSQAGSYEQYF.

In its sample, this clone was seen once. CDR3 sequence reads: CASSHLGLAGFGGELFF. DNA of the CDR3: TGTGCCAGCAGCCATCTGGGACTAGCGGGGTTTGGCGGGGAGCTGTTTTTT. The V gene is TRBV3-1 (or the pseudogene TRBV3-2), the J gene TRBJ2-2; TRBD2 matches at 13 bases. The germline V gene encodes CDR1 LGHDT and CDR2 YNNKEL (reference sequence). The V segment lost 3 bases and the J segment 7 bases; nucleotides outside the gene matches: 8. CDR3 size: 17 residues.

The CDR3 DNA is TGTGCCAGCAGTTACCAGGACGAGCAGTTCTTC. Protein: CASSYQDEQFF. The rearrangement links TRBV6-5 to TRBJ2-1; D is ambiguous. V was shortened by 2 bases and J by 10 bases, with 6 bases between the two germline ends. CDR1 and CDR2 (germline): MNHEY, SVGAGI. CDR3 length: 11 amino acids.

V and J are TRBV2 and TRBJ1-4; D gene uncertain. The CDR3 is 12 amino acids. The V end was cut by 5 bases, the J end by 2 bases, with 3 bases between. CDR1 is SNHLY, CDR2 FYNNEI, per germline. The CDR3 DNA follows: TGTGCCAGCAGTATTACTAATGAAAAACTGTTTTTT. This gives the protein CASSITNEKLFF.

The rearrangement uses TRBV24-1 and TRBJ2-3, with 12 nucleotides matching TRBD2. Unmatched junction bases numbered 3, after V lost 3 bases and J lost 0 bases. There are 17 residues in the CDR3. From germline, CDR1 is KGHDR and CDR2 SFDVKD. The CDR3 DNA reads TGTGCCACCAGTGATCCTAGCGGGAGGGCCAGCACAGATACGCAGTATTTT. Protein product: CATSDPSGRASTDTQYF.

The V call is TRBV30, the J call TRBJ1-3; D not resolved. The V end lost 2 bases, the J end lost 0 bases, and 11 bases lay between the germline ends. CDR3 length: 15 amino acids. Germline V gene data show CDR1 as GTSNPN and CDR2 as SVGIG (reference sequence). The DNA for the CDR3 is TGTGCCTGGAGTCCGGACTCCCACTCTGGAAACACCATATATTTT. This translates into CAWSPDSHSGNTIYF. Supplemented by reference TRBV30 and TRBJ1-3, the full variable domain reads SQTIHQWPATLVQPVGSPLSLECTVEGTSNPNLYWYRQAAGRGLQLLFYSVGIGQISSEVPQNLSASRPQDRQFILSSKKLLLSDSGFYLCAWSPDSHSGNTIYFGEGSWLTVV.

The rearrangement joins TRBV11-2 to TRBJ2-7; TRBD2 matches 9 bases. CDR1 and CDR2 from the germline V gene are SGHAT and FQNNGV. The junction had 11 bases not matched to a gene; V was cut back by 2 bases and J by 0 bases. The CDR3 covers 18 residues. CDR3 bases: TGTGCCAGCAGCTTATGGGGATATAGCGGGAGAAGCTCCTACGAGCAGTACTTC. Translation gives CASSLWGYSGRSSYEQYF.

Comment on this clone: Other DNA sequences in the same sample also yield this CDR3. The V gene is TRBV27, the J gene TRBJ1-1; 11 bases line up with TRBD1. This CDR3 has 14 residues. The germline CDR1 and CDR2 sequences are MNHEY and SMNVEV (reference sequence). V dropped 2 bases and J dropped 4; count of bases not matched to a gene: 0. The CDR3 region is CASSLGTGGTEAFF. Written as DNA, the CDR3 is TGTGCCAGCAGTTTAGGGACAGGGGGCACTGAAGCTTTCTTT.

The J gene is TRBJ1-1, the V gene TRBV6-5; 7 bases align to TRBD1. V trimming: 0 bases; J trimming: 1 base; junction bases outside the gene matches: 2. CDR1 is MNHEY and CDR2 is SVGAGI in the germline V gene. This CDR3 spans 15 amino acids. The CDR3 spells CASSYSRTGNTEAFF. The CDR3 region has the DNA TGTGCCAGCAGTTACTCCCGGACAGGGAACACTGAAGCTTTCTTT.

V gene TRBV5-1 combines with J gene TRBJ2-3; D might be TRBD1 or TRBD2, each matching 5 bases. This CDR3 has 13 residues. V was clipped by 3 bases and J by 5 bases, with 10 bases between them. Germline V gene data show CDR1 as SGHRS and CDR2 as YFSETQ. The CDR3 nucleotides are TGCGCCAGCAGCTACCGGGACGGAGATACGCAGTATTTT. This encodes CASSYRDGDTQYF.